These 23 T cell receptor beta chains share one sample of origin, sequenced in a study of blood T cell repertoires in COVID-19. Using immunoSEQ multiplex PCR, the repertoire was profiled, and TCRdb retains in-frame clones only, with some absent. The table includes under 150,000 clones, 55% to 75% detected once. Sequenced: peripheral blood. The receptors originated from a woman in her seventies with acute or convalescent COVID-19.

The genes are TRBV28 and TRBJ2-3; D remains ambiguous. Trimming left V 4 bases short and J 0 bases short, with 8 bases between. Germline CDR1 is MDHEN and CDR2 is SYDVKM. This CDR3 has 14 residues. CDR3 protein: CASSSSTSTDTQYF. CDR3 bases: TGTGCCAGCAGTTCCTCGACTAGCACAGATACGCAGTATTTT. The full variable domain, its missing parts supplied by reference TRBV28 and TRBJ2-3, is DVKVTQSSRYLVKRTGEKVFLECVQDMDHENMFWYRQDPGLGLRLIYFSYDVKMKEKGDIPEGYSVSREKKERFSLILESASTNQTSMYLCASSSSTSTDTQYFGPGTRLTVL.

J is TRBJ1-5 and V is TRBV7-9, with D perhaps TRBD1 (6 bases). Per germline, CDR1 SEHNR and CDR2 FQNEAQ (reference sequence). V was clipped by 5 bases and J by 3 bases, with 14 bases between them. This CDR3 has 15 residues. The CDR3 loop reads CASSPRGGPNQPQHF. CDR3 sequence (DNA): TGTGCCAGCAGCCCCCGGGGGGGGCCCAATCAGCCCCAGCATTTT.

The V call is TRBV18, the J call TRBJ1-4; tentatively, D is TRBD1 (5 bases). Germline-derived CDR1 and CDR2 are KGHSH and LQKENI. V was cut by 5 bases and J by 3 bases, with 10 bases left in between. There are 14 residues in the CDR3. For the CDR3, the DNA is TGTGCCAGCTCATCGACAGAGTCTAATGAAAAACTGTTTTTT. Its protein is CASSSTESNEKLFF.

A word on this clone: Other DNA sequences in this sample translate to the same CDR3. The chain couples TRBV28 to TRBJ1-6, with 8 bases fitting TRBD1. The ends lost 2 bases at V and 6 bases at J; junction bases unmatched: 3. Germline loops: CDR1 MDHEN, CDR2 SYDVKM. This CDR3 contains 15 residues. This chain's CDR3 is CASSLGQGANSPLHF. Written as DNA, the CDR3 is TGTGCCAGCAGTTTAGGTCAGGGGGCTAATTCACCCCTCCACTTT.

The sample holds a few counts of this clone. The chain employs TRBV28 and TRBJ1-2, with D uncertain. Trimming removed 3 bases at V and 3 bases at J, with 14 bases between. CDR1 and CDR2 (germline): MDHEN, SYDVKM. The CDR3 loop spans 15 amino acids. CDR3 amino acids: CASSFREGMDYGYTF. CDR3 DNA: TGTGCCAGCAGTTTTCGGGAGGGAATGGACTATGGCTACACCTTC.

This clone was detected only a few times. This rearrangement joins TRBV29-1 to TRBJ1-5, with 10 bases identical to TRBD1. Per the germline V gene, CDR1 is SQVTM and CDR2 is ANQGSEA. The CDR3 has 15 residues. The J segment lost 3 bases and the V segment lost 7 bases, leaving 9 bases of the junction unmatched. In DNA form, the CDR3 reads TGCAGCGCCTCGGGACAGGGGCCCAACAATCAGCCCCAGCATTTT. Translating gives CSASGQGPNNQPQHF. The variable domain in full, with the rest retrieved from reference TRBV29-1 and TRBJ1-5, is SAVISQKPSRDICQRGTSLTIQCQVDSQVTMMFWYRQQPGQSLTLIATANQGSEATYESGFVIDKFPISRPNLTFSTLTVSNMSPEDSSIYLCSASGQGPNNQPQHFGDGTRLSIL.

CDR3 protein: CASSTATGVNTEAFF. CDR3 nucleotide sequence: TGTGCCAGTAGTACTGCGACAGGGGTGAACACTGAAGCTTTCTTT. The V call is TRBV19, the J call TRBJ1-1; 8 bases fit TRBD1. The V gene end was trimmed by 4 bases and the J gene end by 0 bases; junction bases not matched to a gene: 4. There are 15 residues in the CDR3. Germline-derived CDR1 and CDR2 are LNHDA and SQIVND (reference sequence).

The chain couples TRBV19 to TRBJ1-5; D is perhaps TRBD1 (6 bases). With 6 bases removed from V and 2 bases from J, the gap between germline ends came to 17 bases. The length of the CDR3 is 16 residues. The V gene's germline CDR1 is LNHDA and CDR2 SQIVND (reference sequence). The CDR3 loop is CASSPGGGRRNQPQHF. For the CDR3, the DNA is TGTGCCAGTAGCCCCGGGGGGGGGCGGCGCAATCAGCCCCAGCATTTT.

The V call is TRBV10-3, the J call TRBJ1-5, with unresolved D. Germline V gene data show CDR1 as ENHRY and CDR2 as SYGVKD. The CDR3 is 15 amino acids. V shed 3 bases and J shed 0 bases, with 9 bases lying between them. In nucleotides, the CDR3 is TGTGCCATCAGTGAACAGTTTAGTAGCAATCAGCCCCAGCATTTT. Translation: CAISEQFSSNQPQHF.

V usage is TRBV2 and J usage is TRBJ1-4; the D gene is possibly TRBD1 (6 bases). Trimming pared 6 bases from V and 1 base from J, leaving 15 bases between. This CDR3 contains 16 residues. Germline V lookup: CDR1 SNHLY, CDR2 FYNNEI. The CDR3 loop is CASSKGVALTNEKLFF. The CDR3 coding sequence is TGTGCCAGCAGCAAGGGGGTAGCCCTAACTAATGAAAAACTGTTTTTT.

This chain connects TRBV6-7 to TRBJ1-1; D not certain. TRBV6-7 is an open reading frame, and its role is uncertain. Trimming took off 9 bases at V and 7 bases at J, with 27 bases between the two ends. The CDR3 sequence is 16 residues long. The CDR3 here is CARFIDNEIRDREAFF. The CDR3 region has the DNA TGTGCCAGATTTATTGATAACGAGATACGAGATCGTGAAGCTTTCTTT.

The rearrangement links TRBV27 to TRBJ2-7; 7 positions agree with TRBD2. Germline CDR1 is MNHEY and CDR2 is SMNVEV (reference sequence). The CDR3 loop spans 14 amino acids. Trimming removed 2 bases from V and 9 bases from J; junction bases left unmatched: 10. The CDR3, as DNA: TGTGCCAGCAGTTTAGGTGGGAGGGCCGCAGGGCAGTACTTC. This encodes CASSLGGRAAGQYF.

This clone was seen once. The rearrangement uses TRBV6-5 and TRBJ1-2; 9 nucleotides agree with TRBD1. CDR3 length equals 15 residues. Germline values: CDR1 MNHEY, CDR2 SVGAGI. V dropped 10 bases and J dropped 4; count of bases not matched to a gene: 13. The CDR3 sequence is CATTPTGGGFYGYTF. DNA of the CDR3: TGTGCCACAACCCCTACAGGGGGCGGTTTCTATGGCTACACCTTC.

This clone was seen more than once but under ten times. The V and J genes are TRBV5-1 and TRBJ2-3; 8 bases map to TRBD1. The CDR3 covers 16 residues. In germline, CDR1 is SGHRS, CDR2 YFSETQ. Trimming at V came to 0 bases and at J to 1 base, leaving 4 bases not matched to a gene. CDR3 sequence (DNA): TGCGCCAGCAGCTTGGCCGGGACAGGCCGCACAGATACGCAGTATTTT. This codes for CASSLAGTGRTDTQYF.

CDR3 nucleotide sequence: TGTGCCAGCACTACACAGGGGGCAAGGGAAAAACTGTTTTTT. It yields the protein CASTTQGAREKLFF. The genes are TRBV28 and TRBJ1-4, with TRBD1 identical over 9 bases. CDR3 length: 14 amino acids. The junction had 8 bases not matched to a gene; V was cut back by 7 bases and J by 8 bases. From germline, CDR1 is MDHEN and CDR2 SYDVKM.

This chain uses TRBV28 with TRBJ2-7; D not resolved. The CDR3 sequence is 11 residues long. Germline V lookup: CDR1 MDHEN, CDR2 SYDVKM. Trimming took 4 bases from V and 5 from J, leaving 6 bases between them. The CDR3 spells CASSSWHEQYF. Written as DNA, the CDR3 is TGTGCCAGCAGTTCGTGGCACGAGCAGTACTTC.

The rearrangement links TRBV29-1 to TRBJ1-5; unclear D gene. V was pared by 5 bases and J by 0 bases, with 14 bases between. This CDR3 spans 15 amino acids. Germline CDR1 SQVTM, CDR2 ANQGSEA. The CDR3 here is CSVNGRGISNQPQHF. The CDR3 DNA sequence: TGCAGCGTTAATGGTCGGGGAATTAGCAATCAGCCCCAGCATTTT.

This clone was counted only a few times. J is TRBJ2-7 and V is TRBV7-8, with D uncertain. V gave up 1 base and J gave up 5 bases, with 6 bases separating them. CDR1 and CDR2 from the germline V gene are SGHVS and FQNEAQ. The CDR3 sequence is 12 residues long. The CDR3: CASSLELHEQYF. DNA for the CDR3: TGTGCCAGCAGCTTAGAACTACACGAGCAGTACTTC.

The J gene is TRBJ2-3, the V gene TRBV10-3; TRBD2 aligns across 15 bases. Germline V gene sequence: CDR1 ENHRY, CDR2 SYGVKD. V lost 11 bases and J lost 2; bases outside the gene matches: 5. This CDR3 is built from 15 residues. Here the CDR3 DNA reads TGTGCCGCGGGACTAGCGGGGGGCTTCACAGATACGCAGTATTTT. It specifies CAAGLAGGFTDTQYF.

The chain couples TRBV11-2 to TRBJ1-1, with D perhaps TRBD1 (5 bases). Trimming stripped 3 bases from V and 5 bases from J, with 10 bases between. The CDR3 runs to 13 residues. In germline, CDR1 is SGHAT, CDR2 FQNNGV. CDR3 nucleotides: TGTGCCAGCAGCTTTCAGGGATGGACTGAAGCTTTCTTT. Protein sequence: CASSFQGWTEAFF.

V gene TRBV7-8 combines with J gene TRBJ1-2; D might be TRBD1 (6 bases). Germline-derived CDR1 and CDR2 are SGHVS and FQNEAQ. The germline V and J ends were trimmed by 1 base and 8 bases, with 14 bases remaining between them. The CDR3 sequence is 14 residues long. The CDR3 region has the DNA TGTGCCAGCAGCTTAGACACAGGGATCGACGGCTACACCTTC. This codes for CASSLDTGIDGYTF.

The chain uses TRBV27 and TRBJ1-1; weak D call: TRBD1 (6 bases). Germline lookup yields CDR1 MNHEY and CDR2 SMNVEV (reference sequence). This CDR3 comprises 14 residues. The germline V and J ends were trimmed by 2 bases and 9 bases, with 16 bases remaining between them. The chain's CDR3 is CASSLKRQGTQAFF. The CDR3 coding sequence is TGTGCCAGCAGTTTAAAGAGGCAGGGGACCCAAGCTTTCTTT.

V and J are TRBV4-3 and TRBJ1-6; TRBD1 is a possible D gene (5 bases). Germline V gene sequence: CDR1 LGHNA, CDR2 YSLEER. The V and J ends lost 0 bases and 5 bases respectively, with 8 bases between them. This CDR3 contains 15 residues. CDR3 amino acids: CASSQESGDNSPLHF. The CDR3 region has the DNA TGCGCCAGCAGCCAAGAGTCGGGGGATAATTCACCCCTCCACTTT.